Each of the 7 T cell receptor beta chains below was sequenced from the same sample in a study of blood T cells in healthy people across ages. A second about 7 to 12 cycle PCR used barcoded and J-beta primers. TCRdb processed the 5' RACE reads anew with MiXCR; each CDR3 protein has one entry. The profile covers some 1.5 million distinct CDR3 sequences, with roughly 27% appearing a single time and less than 9.5% taken by the ten largest. Material: blood. The receptors here all came from a woman in her 30s in good health.

This clonotype was found a few times. The chain uses TRBV6-5 and TRBJ1-2; 7 bases map to TRBD1. This CDR3 is 15 amino acids long. The germline CDR1 and CDR2 sequences are MNHEY and SVGAGI. J gave up 6 bases and V 0 bases, and 7 bases lay outside the gene matches. As DNA, the CDR3 is TGTGCCAGCAGTTACTCGGGCAGGGGGAGAAATGGCTACACCTTC. Translating it yields CASSYSGRGRNGYTF.

A remark on this clonotype: At one of its ends the junction is not consistent with the germline gene, which may arise from a read error. This sequence joins TRBV9 and TRBJ2-6, with D possibly being TRBD1 (5 bases). Per germline, CDR1 SGDLS and CDR2 YYNGEE. This CDR3 contains 18 residues. CDR3 coding DNA: TGTGCCAGCAGCGTAGGCGCAGGGCTAAGCTCTGGGGCCAACGCCCTGACTTTC. This translates into CASSVGAGLSSGANALTF.

This clonotype was detected only a few times. V is TRBV9 and J is TRBJ2-1; the D is unclear. The V end lost 0 bases, the J end lost 2 bases, and 12 bases lay between the germline ends. This CDR3 is 16 amino acids long. CDR1 is SGDLS, CDR2 YYNGEE, per germline. The CDR3 loop is CASSVEPQPAYNEQFF. The CDR3 nucleotides read TGTGCCAGCAGCGTAGAGCCGCAACCGGCCTACAATGAGCAGTTCTTC.

This clonotype was recorded a few times. The V gene is TRBV20-1, the J gene TRBJ2-1, with 8 positions matching TRBD1. The V and J ends lost 6 bases and 3 bases, in that order; junction bases with no gene match: 4. Germline V gene data show CDR1 as DFQATT and CDR2 as SNEGSKA (reference sequence). The CDR3 has 13 residues. CDR3 protein: CSADRGDYNEQFF. DNA of the CDR3: TGCAGTGCCGACAGGGGAGACTACAATGAGCAGTTCTTC.

On this clonotype itself: A much bigger clone sits one base away, suggesting this may be a read error. The gene calls are TRBV10-3 and TRBJ2-5, with D unresolved. Germline CDR1 ENHRY, CDR2 SYGVKD. This CDR3 spans 12 amino acids. CDR3 protein: CAISAGQGTQYF. The CDR3 DNA follows: TGTGCCATCAGTGCGGGTCAAGGGACCCAGTACTTC.

The chain recombines TRBV10-3 with TRBJ2-1, with a weak D call TRBD1 (6 bases). Trimming stripped 4 bases from V and 7 bases from J, with 14 bases between. From germline, CDR1 is ENHRY and CDR2 SYGVKD. The CDR3 totals 14 residues. Here the CDR3 DNA reads TGTGCCATCAGTGGACAGGCCAAAGGAAATGAGCAGTTCTTC. Its protein product is CAISGQAKGNEQFF.

This clonotype was recorded a few times. The rearrangement uses TRBV5-1 and TRBJ2-2, with 7 bases that match TRBD2. Germline CDR1 reads SGHRS; CDR2 reads YFSETQ. V was clipped by 0 bases and J by 6 bases; unmatched bases: 5. The CDR3 extends over 15 amino acids. CDR3 sequence (DNA): TGCGCCAGCAGCTTGGAATTGGCGGGAGCCGGGGAGCTGTTTTTT. Its protein is CASSLELAGAGELFF.